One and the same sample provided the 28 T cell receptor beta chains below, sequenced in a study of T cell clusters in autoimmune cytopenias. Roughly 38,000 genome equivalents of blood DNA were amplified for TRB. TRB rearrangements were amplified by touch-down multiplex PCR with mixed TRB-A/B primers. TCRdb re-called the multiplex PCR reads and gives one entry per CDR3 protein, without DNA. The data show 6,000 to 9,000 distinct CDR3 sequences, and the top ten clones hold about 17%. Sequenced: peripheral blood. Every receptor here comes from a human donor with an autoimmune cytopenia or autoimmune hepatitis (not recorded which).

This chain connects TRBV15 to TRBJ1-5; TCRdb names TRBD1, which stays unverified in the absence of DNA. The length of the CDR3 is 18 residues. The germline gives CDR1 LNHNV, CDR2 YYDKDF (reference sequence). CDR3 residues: CATSRDEDRGFYGQPQHF.

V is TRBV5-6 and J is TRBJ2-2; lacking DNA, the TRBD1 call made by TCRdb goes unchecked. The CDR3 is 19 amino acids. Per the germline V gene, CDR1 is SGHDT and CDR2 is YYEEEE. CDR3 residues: CASSLGGTGPPAYTGELFF.

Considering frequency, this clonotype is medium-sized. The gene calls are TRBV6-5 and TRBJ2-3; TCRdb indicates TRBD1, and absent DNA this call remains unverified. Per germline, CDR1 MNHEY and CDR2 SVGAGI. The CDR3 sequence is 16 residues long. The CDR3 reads CASSYSTGGAADTQYF.

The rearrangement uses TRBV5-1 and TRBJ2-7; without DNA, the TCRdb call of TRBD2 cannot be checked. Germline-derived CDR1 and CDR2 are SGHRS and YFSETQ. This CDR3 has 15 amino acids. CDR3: CASSLTSGAYYEQYF.

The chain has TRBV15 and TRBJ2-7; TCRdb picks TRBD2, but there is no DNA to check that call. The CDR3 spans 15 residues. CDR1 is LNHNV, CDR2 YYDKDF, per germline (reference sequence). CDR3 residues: CATSRAGSLSYEQYF.

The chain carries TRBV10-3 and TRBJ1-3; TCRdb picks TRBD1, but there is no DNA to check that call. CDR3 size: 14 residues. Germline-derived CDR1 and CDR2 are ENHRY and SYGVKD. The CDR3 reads CAISEDGGVNTIYF.

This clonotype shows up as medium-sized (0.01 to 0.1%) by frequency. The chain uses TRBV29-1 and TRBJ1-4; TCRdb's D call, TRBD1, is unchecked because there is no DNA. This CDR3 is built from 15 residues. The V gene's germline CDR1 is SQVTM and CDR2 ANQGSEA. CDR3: CSVVLQGAPKEKLFF. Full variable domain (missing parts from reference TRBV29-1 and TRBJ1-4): SAVISQKPSRDICQRGTSLTIQCQVDSQVTMMFWYRQQPGQSLTLIATANQGSEATYESGFVIDKFPISRPNLTFSTLTVSNMSPEDSSIYLCSVVLQGAPKEKLFFGSGTQLSVL.

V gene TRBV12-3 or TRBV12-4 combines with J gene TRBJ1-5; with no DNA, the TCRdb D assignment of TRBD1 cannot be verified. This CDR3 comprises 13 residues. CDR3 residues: CASSLGEDQPQHF.

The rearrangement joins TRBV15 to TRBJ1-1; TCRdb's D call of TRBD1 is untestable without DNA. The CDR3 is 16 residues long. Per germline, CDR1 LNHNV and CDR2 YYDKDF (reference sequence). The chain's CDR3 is CATSRDYGQMNTEAFF.

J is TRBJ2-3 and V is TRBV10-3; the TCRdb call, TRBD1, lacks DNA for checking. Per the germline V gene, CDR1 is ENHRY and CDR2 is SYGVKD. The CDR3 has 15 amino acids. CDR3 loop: CAISDPGESTDTQYF.

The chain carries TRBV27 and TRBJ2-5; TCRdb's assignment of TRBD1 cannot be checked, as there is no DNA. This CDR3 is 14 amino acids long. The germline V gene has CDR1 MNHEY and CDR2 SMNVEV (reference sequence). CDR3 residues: CASSFGQGRETQYF.

CDR3 residues: CASSQVGIQGREKLFF. The rearrangement links TRBV14 to TRBJ1-4; TCRdb selects TRBD1, and the lack of DNA leaves this call unchecked. Germline V gene data show CDR1 as SGHDN and CDR2 as FVKESK. The CDR3 contains 16 residues.

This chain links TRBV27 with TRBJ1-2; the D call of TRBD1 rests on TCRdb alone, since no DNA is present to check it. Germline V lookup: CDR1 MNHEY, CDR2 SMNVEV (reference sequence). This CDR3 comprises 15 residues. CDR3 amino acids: CASSGGQGHPYGYTF.

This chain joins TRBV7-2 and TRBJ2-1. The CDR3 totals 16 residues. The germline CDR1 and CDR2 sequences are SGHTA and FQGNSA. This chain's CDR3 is CASSFSGGSSYNEQFF. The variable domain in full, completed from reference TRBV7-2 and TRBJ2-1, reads GAGVSQSPSNKVTEKGKDVELRCDPISGHTALYWYRQSLGQGLEFLIYFQGNSAPDKSGLPSDRFSAERTGGSVSTLTIQRTQQEDSAVYLCASSFSGGSSYNEQFFGPGTRLTVL.

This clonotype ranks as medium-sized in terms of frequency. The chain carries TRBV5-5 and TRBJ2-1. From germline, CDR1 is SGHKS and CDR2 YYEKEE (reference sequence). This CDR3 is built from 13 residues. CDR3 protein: CASSLKGYNEQFF.

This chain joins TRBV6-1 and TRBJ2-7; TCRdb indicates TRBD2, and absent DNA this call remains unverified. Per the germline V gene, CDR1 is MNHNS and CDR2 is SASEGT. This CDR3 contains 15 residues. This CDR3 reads CASSGENLPSYEQYF.

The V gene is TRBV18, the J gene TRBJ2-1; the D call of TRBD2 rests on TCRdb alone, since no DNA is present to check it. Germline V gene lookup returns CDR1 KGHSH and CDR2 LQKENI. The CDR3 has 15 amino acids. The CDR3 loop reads CASSKRERNYNEQFF.

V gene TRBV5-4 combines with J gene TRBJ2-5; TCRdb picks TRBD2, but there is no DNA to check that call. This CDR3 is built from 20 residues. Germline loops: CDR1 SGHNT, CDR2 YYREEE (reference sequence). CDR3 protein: CASSTLTSGRGIYDQETQYF. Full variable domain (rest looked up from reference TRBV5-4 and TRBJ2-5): ETGVTQSPTHLIKTRGQQVTLRCSSQSGHNTVSWYQQALGQGPQFIFQYYREEENGRGNFPPRFSGLQFPNYSSELNVNALELDDSALYLCASSTLTSGRGIYDQETQYFGPGTRLLVL.

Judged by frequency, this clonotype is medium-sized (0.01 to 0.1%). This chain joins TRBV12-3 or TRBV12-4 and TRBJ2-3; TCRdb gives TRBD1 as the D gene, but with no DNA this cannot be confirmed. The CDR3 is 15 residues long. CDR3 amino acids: CASSLGDRPTDTQYF.

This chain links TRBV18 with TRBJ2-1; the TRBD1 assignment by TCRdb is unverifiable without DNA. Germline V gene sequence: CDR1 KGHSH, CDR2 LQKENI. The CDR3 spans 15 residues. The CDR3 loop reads CASFTRQGGDNEQFF. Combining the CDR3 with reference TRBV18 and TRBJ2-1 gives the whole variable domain NAGVMQNPRHLVRRRGQEARLRCSPMKGHSHVYWYRQLPEEGLKFMVYLQKENIIDESGMPKERFSAEFPKEGPSILRIQQVVRGDSAAYFCASFTRQGGDNEQFFGPGTRLTVL.

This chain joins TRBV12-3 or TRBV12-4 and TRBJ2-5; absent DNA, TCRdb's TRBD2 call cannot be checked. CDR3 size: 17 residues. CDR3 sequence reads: CASSPLGLAGARETQYF.

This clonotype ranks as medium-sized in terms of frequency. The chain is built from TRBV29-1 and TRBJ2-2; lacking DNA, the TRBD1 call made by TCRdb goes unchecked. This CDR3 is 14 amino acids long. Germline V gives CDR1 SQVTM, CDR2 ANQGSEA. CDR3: CSVEGAGESGELFF.

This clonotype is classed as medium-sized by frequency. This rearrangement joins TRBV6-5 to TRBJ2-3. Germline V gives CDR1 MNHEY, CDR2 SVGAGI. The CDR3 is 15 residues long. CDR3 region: CASSYSRATTDTQYF.

The CDR3 is CAWSVGGGLSYEQYF. The V and J genes are TRBV30 and TRBJ2-7; checking the TCRdb D call of TRBD1 is not possible without DNA. Per the germline V gene, CDR1 is GTSNPN and CDR2 is SVGIG (reference sequence). The CDR3 length is 15 residues. The variable domain in full, with the rest retrieved from reference TRBV30 and TRBJ2-7, is SQTIHQWPATLVQPVGSPLSLECTVEGTSNPNLYWYRQAAGRGLQLLFYSVGIGQISSEVPQNLSASRPQDRQFILSSKKLLLSDSGFYLCAWSVGGGLSYEQYFGPGTRLTVT.

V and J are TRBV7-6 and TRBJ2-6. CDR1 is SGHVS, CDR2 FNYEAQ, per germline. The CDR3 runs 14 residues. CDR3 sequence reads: CASSLDSGANVLTF.

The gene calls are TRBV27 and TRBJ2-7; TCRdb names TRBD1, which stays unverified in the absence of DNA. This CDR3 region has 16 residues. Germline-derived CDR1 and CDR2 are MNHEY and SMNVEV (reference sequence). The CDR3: CASRPLTGKGTNEQYF.

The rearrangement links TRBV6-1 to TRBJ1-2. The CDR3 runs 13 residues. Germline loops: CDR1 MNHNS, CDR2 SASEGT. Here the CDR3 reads CASSERANYGYTF.

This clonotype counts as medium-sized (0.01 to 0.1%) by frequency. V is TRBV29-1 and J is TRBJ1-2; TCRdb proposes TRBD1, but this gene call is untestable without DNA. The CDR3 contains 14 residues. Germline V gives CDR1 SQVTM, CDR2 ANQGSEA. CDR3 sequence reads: CSVGGREFNYGYTF. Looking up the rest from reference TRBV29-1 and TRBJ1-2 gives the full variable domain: SAVISQKPSRDICQRGTSLTIQCQVDSQVTMMFWYRQQPGQSLTLIATANQGSEATYESGFVIDKFPISRPNLTFSTLTVSNMSPEDSSIYLCSVGGREFNYGYTFGSGTRLTVV.